The 2 T cell receptor beta chains below come from one sample, sequenced in a study of blood T cell repertoires in COVID-19 (TCRdb year 2020). Libraries were built with the immunoSEQ multiplex PCR assay. TCRdb took over this immuneACCESS table, retaining in-frame rearrangements with V and J assigned. Such tables are incomplete; in checked studies, under half of the missing clones stem from an unresolved V gene, and the remainder is unexplained. Here the sample has around 130,000 clones; over 65% occur a single time. Of the sample, 3.9% is held by the ten largest clones. Sequencing was done on a sample of peripheral blood. All receptors derive from a man in his fifties or sixties with acute or convalescent COVID-19.

This chain connects TRBV18 to TRBJ2-5; tentatively, D is TRBD1 (6 bases). The CDR3 extends over 14 amino acids. Looked up from germline, CDR1 is KGHSH and CDR2 is LQKENI. V was pared by 6 bases and J by 2 bases, with 13 bases between. The CDR3 sequence is CASSSGTSQETQYF. CDR3 coding DNA: TGTGCCAGCTCCTCTGGGACAAGTCAAGAGACCCAGTACTTC.

The chain employs TRBV29-1 and TRBJ1-2; TRBD1 aligns across 8 bases. The ends lost 4 bases at V and 6 bases at J; junction bases unmatched: 7. Germline V gene sequence: CDR1 SQVTM, CDR2 ANQGSEA. There are 13 residues in the CDR3. The CDR3 DNA reads TGCAGCGTTGGATTAGGACAGGGAGATGGCTACACCTTC. Protein product: CSVGLGQGDGYTF.